This T cell receptor (beta chain) was documented in a study of T cell changes during pregnancy in multiple sclerosis. The assay was immunoSEQ multiplex PCR, and TCRdb's table has in-frame clones only and misses some. The sample shows about 36,000 clones, under 95% of them seen only once. Trimming pared 2 bases from V and 5 bases from J, leaving 9 bases between. This CDR3 has 13 residues. Germline lookup yields CDR1 MNHEY and CDR2 SVGAGI. Specimen: CD4+ T cells from peripheral blood mononuclear cells, collected after pregnancy. The origin of this receptor is a female donor with multiple sclerosis, enrolled in a pregnancy study. V is TRBV6-5 and J is TRBJ1-1; weak D call: TRBD1 (6 bases). CDR3 region: CASSYRGGTEAFF. The CDR3 DNA follows: TGTGCCAGCAGTTACAGGGGGGGAACTGAAGCTTTCTTT.